What follows are 29 T cell receptor beta chains derived from one specimen sequenced in a study of post-analysis software for immune sequencing data (dated by TCRdb to the mid-2010s). Overall results and qualifications from the work: Significantly higher frequencies in patients than in controls were found for about five TRBV segments, including TRBV5-6, TRBV5-1 and TRBV20-1.

Library preparation employed PCR. Sequenced using an Illumina HiSeq 2500. To reduce PCR and sequencing biases, unique molecular identifiers were incorporated into the TCR beta cDNA libraries. TCRdb cleaned the public reads at Q25 with fastp, built clones with MiXCR and kept in-frame beta chains. Duplicate CDR3 protein sequences are folded into a single record with the most common DNA and genes. The sample yields 350,000 to 450,000 distinct CDR3 sequences; approximately 37% were counted once. The ten largest clones represent less than 8% of the sample. For these TCRs, the target antigens are not known. The sequenced sample consisted of blood. Receptor source: a girl aged 2 to 10 with multiple sclerosis.

This clonotype appeared a few times. This chain uses TRBV6-6 with TRBJ2-1; no firm D call. Germline V lookup: CDR1 MNHNY, CDR2 SVGAGI (reference sequence). Trimming removed 7 bases at V and 7 bases at J, with 11 bases between. The CDR3 runs to 12 residues. This CDR3 reads CASKGAANEQFF. As DNA, the CDR3 is TGTGCCAGCAAAGGAGCAGCGAATGAGCAGTTCTTC.

This chain links TRBV4-3 with TRBJ2-1; D not resolved. The V end lost 0 bases, the J end lost 8 bases, and 14 bases lay between the germline ends. Germline-derived CDR1 and CDR2 are LGHNA and YSLEER. This CDR3 has 15 residues. CDR3 sequence reads: CASSQDRPNPDEQFF. The CDR3 DNA reads as TGCGCCAGCAGCCAAGATCGACCTAACCCCGATGAGCAGTTCTTC.

The V and J genes are TRBV12-3 or TRBV12-4 and TRBJ2-3; 9 bases are shared with TRBD2. The trim removed 2 bases at V and 4 bases at J, leaving 13 bases unmatched. The CDR3 spans 18 residues. CDR3 region: CASSLQRGARGWSDTQYF. CDR3 bases: TGTGCCAGCAGTTTACAGCGGGGGGCCCGGGGCTGGTCAGATACGCAGTATTTT.

The J gene is TRBJ2-7, the V gene TRBV12-5; D may be TRBD1 or TRBD2 (6 bases each). The germline V and J ends were trimmed by 0 bases and 4 bases, with 19 bases remaining between them. Germline CDR1 reads LGHNT; CDR2 reads FRNRAP. The CDR3 sequence is 17 residues long. For the CDR3, the DNA is TGTGCTAGTGGTTTGGTACGGCTCCAGGGGAGGTTGTACGAGCAGTACTTC. Translation gives CASGLVRLQGRLYEQYF.

The chain combines TRBV4-2 with TRBJ1-5, with D possibly being TRBD1 (6 bases). This CDR3 contains 16 residues. Trimming took 0 bases from V and 2 from J, leaving 11 bases between them. Per the germline V gene, CDR1 is LGHNA and CDR2 is YNFKEQ. CDR3 residues: CASSQDRAGGNQPQHF. CDR3 nucleotides: TGTGCCAGCAGCCAAGATAGGGCAGGGGGCAATCAGCCCCAGCATTTT.

The table lists this clonotype with a count of one. The V call is TRBV20-1, the J call TRBJ2-3; perhaps TRBD1 as D (6 bases). V was clipped by 5 bases and J by 3 bases, with 15 bases between them. CDR3 length: 14 amino acids. Germline V lookup: CDR1 DFQATT, CDR2 SNEGSKA (reference sequence). The DNA for the CDR3 is TGCAGTGCTGAGGAGACAGGTTCGACAGATACGCAGTATTTT. It yields the protein CSAEETGSTDTQYF.

This clonotype was picked up many times. J is TRBJ2-7 and V is TRBV5-1; 7 bases are a match to TRBD1. Germline V lookup: CDR1 SGHRS, CDR2 YFSETQ. The V and J ends lost 3 bases and 3 bases, in that order; junction bases with no gene match: 12. CDR3 length: 16 amino acids. The CDR3 DNA sequence: TGCGCCAGCAGCTCCGCCCCCGGGACAGCCGACTACGAGCAGTACTTC. This encodes CASSSAPGTADYEQYF.

This clonotype appeared a few times. The chain recombines TRBV6-6 with TRBJ2-1; 7 positions agree with TRBD2. V lost 2 bases to trimming and J lost 5 bases; unmatched junction nucleotides: 6. The CDR3 has 15 amino acids. CDR1 and CDR2 from the germline V gene are MNHNY and SVGAGI (reference sequence). This chain's CDR3 is CASSYRAGLNNEQFF. The CDR3 nucleotides are TGTGCCAGCAGTTACCGAGCGGGACTGAACAATGAGCAGTTCTTC.

In its sample, this clonotype was seen a few times. This chain joins TRBV6-5 and TRBJ1-1; a weak D match, TRBD1 (5 bases). In germline, CDR1 is MNHEY, CDR2 SVGAGI. The CDR3 is made up of 15 amino acids. With 6 bases removed from V and 6 bases from J, the gap between germline ends came to 20 bases. The CDR3 spells CASSEAGGSFAEAFF. DNA for the CDR3: TGTGCCAGCAGCGAGGCGGGGGGTTCGTTTGCTGAAGCTTTCTTT.

This rearrangement joins TRBV7-6 to TRBJ2-7, with 15 bases identical to TRBD2. Gene TRBJ2-5 matches the end of the DNA better, so the J call may be wrong. This CDR3 is 16 amino acids long. The germline CDR1 and CDR2 sequences are SGHVS and FNYEAQ. The CDR3 coding sequence is TGTGCCAGCAGCTTAATGGGGACTAGCGGGGGGCGGACCCAGTACTTC. Translation gives CASSLMGTSGGRTQYF.

There are a few counts of this clonotype. The chain employs TRBV20-1 and TRBJ2-5; TRBD2 is a possible D gene (6 bases). Germline V gene data show CDR1 as DFQATT and CDR2 as SNEGSKA (reference sequence). CDR3 length equals 12 residues. With 7 bases removed from V and 5 bases from J, the gap between germline ends came to 14 bases. The chain's CDR3 is CSVTSGYETQYF. CDR3 coding DNA: TGCAGTGTGACCAGCGGGTACGAGACCCAGTACTTC.

This clonotype was detected a few times. The rearrangement links TRBV7-9 to TRBJ2-1; 8 nucleotides line up with TRBD2. The CDR3 totals 15 residues. Germline values: CDR1 SEHNR, CDR2 FQNEAQ (reference sequence). V shed 2 bases and J 8 bases; nucleotides not matched to a gene: 8. Written as DNA, the CDR3 is TGTGCCAGCAGCTTACTACGGGAGGGGGGCTATGAGCAGTTCTTC. Protein product: CASSLLREGGYEQFF.

The J gene is TRBJ2-1, the V gene TRBV2, with 7 positions matching TRBD2. V trimming: 1 base; J trimming: 9 bases; junction bases outside the gene matches: 12. The CDR3 loop spans 16 amino acids. Germline V gives CDR1 SNHLY, CDR2 FYNNEI. CDR3 sequence reads: CASSEGLWRGLFEQFF. In DNA, the CDR3 is TGTGCCAGCAGTGAAGGACTCTGGCGGGGGTTGTTTGAGCAGTTCTTC.

CDR3 residues: CASSPDYLDSPLHF. The CDR3, as DNA: TGTGCCAGCAGTCCCGACTACCTAGATTCACCCCTCCACTTT. This chain links TRBV6-6 with TRBJ1-6; D unclear. Germline V gives CDR1 MNHNY, CDR2 SVGAGI (reference sequence). The CDR3 spans 14 residues. V lost 5 bases and J 8 bases, leaving 13 bases between the germline ends.

This clonotype was detected ten times or more. The chain joins TRBV7-8 to TRBJ1-2; D is undetermined. Trimming removed 6 bases at V and 6 bases at J, with 17 bases between. Germline V CDR1 and CDR2: SGHVS, FQNEAQ. The CDR3 is 14 amino acids. The chain's CDR3 is CASSQKEGRDGYTF. The CDR3 DNA reads as TGTGCCAGCAGTCAAAAAGAGGGCAGAGATGGCTACACCTTC. The whole variable domain, remainder taken from reference TRBV7-8 and TRBJ1-2, is GAGVSQSPRYKVAKRGQDVALRCDPISGHVSLFWYQQALGQGPEFLTYFQNEAQLDKSGLPSDRFFAERPEGSVSTLKIQRTQQEDSAVYLCASSQKEGRDGYTFGSGTRLTVV.

This clonotype was seen a few times. The chain is built from TRBV20-1 and TRBJ1-1; 9 nucleotides agree with TRBD1. The CDR3 length is 14 residues. J was trimmed by 4 bases and V by 0 bases; bases with no gene match: 3. The germline V gene encodes CDR1 DFQATT and CDR2 SNEGSKA (reference sequence). For the CDR3, the DNA is TGCAGTGCTAGAGATTCGACAGGGGGCACTGAAGCTTTCTTT. Its translation is CSARDSTGGTEAFF.

This chain uses TRBV4-1 with TRBJ1-5; possibly TRBD1 for D (6 bases). The V gene's germline CDR1 is MGHRA and CDR2 YSYEKL. Trimming removed 4 bases from V and 1 base from J, with 14 bases in between. The CDR3 is 16 residues long. Here the CDR3 reads CASSLTGYSSNQPQHF. In DNA, the CDR3 is TGCGCCAGCAGCCTGACAGGTTATTCAAGCAATCAGCCCCAGCATTTT.

The J gene is TRBJ2-3, the V gene TRBV7-9; 8 bases align to TRBD2. The CDR3 length is 14 residues. Looked up from germline, CDR1 is SEHNR and CDR2 is FQNEAQ (reference sequence). Trimming at V came to 5 bases and at J to 2 bases, leaving 3 bases not matched to a gene. The CDR3 here is CASSPGGVTDTQYF. The CDR3 DNA is TGTGCCAGCAGCCCCGGGGGGGTCACAGATACGCAGTATTTT. Using reference TRBV7-9 and TRBJ2-3 for the parts outside the CDR3, the full variable domain is DTGVSQNPRHKITKRGQNVTFRCDPISEHNRLYWYRQTLGQGPEFLTYFQNEAQLEKSRLLSDRFSAERPKGSFSTLEIQRTEQGDSAMYLCASSPGGVTDTQYFGPGTRLTVL.

The chain combines TRBV12-3 or TRBV12-4 with TRBJ2-3; 8 nucleotides line up with TRBD2. J was trimmed by 4 bases and V by 5 bases; bases with no gene match: 8. The CDR3 length is 15 residues. CDR3 sequence (DNA): TGTGCCAGCAGTCAAGCGGGAGCGGGGGCAGATACGCAGTATTTT. It yields the protein CASSQAGAGADTQYF.

This clonotype was picked up one time. This rearrangement joins TRBV12-3 or TRBV12-4 to TRBJ2-5, with TRBD2 identical over 8 bases. The CDR3 loop spans 15 amino acids. The V segment lost 2 bases and the J segment 5 bases; nucleotides outside the gene matches: 7. CDR3 protein: CASSLQAGVAETQYF. DNA of the CDR3: TGTGCCAGCAGTTTACAAGCGGGGGTTGCGGAGACCCAGTACTTC.

The genes are TRBV5-1 and TRBJ2-7; D unresolved. Trimming cost V 1 base and J 3 bases, with 8 bases left between them. From germline, CDR1 is SGHRS and CDR2 YFSETQ. The CDR3 loop spans 13 amino acids. As DNA, the CDR3 is TGCGCCAGCAGCTTGAACCCGGTCTACGAGCAGTACTTC. It encodes CASSLNPVYEQYF.

Regarding this clonotype: An end of the junction differs from the germline gene, which may be a read error. The chain has TRBV2 and TRBJ1-1; 7 nucleotides line up with TRBD1. Germline V gives CDR1 SNHLY, CDR2 FYNNEI. The CDR3 is 15 residues long. CDR3 region: CASREEQGENTEAFF. The CDR3 region has the DNA TGTGCCAGCAGAGAAGAGCAGGGGGAAAACACTGAAGCTTTCTTT.

V usage is TRBV12-3 or TRBV12-4 and J usage is TRBJ2-4, with D perhaps given as TRBD1 or TRBD2 (5 bases each). The CDR3 consists of 15 residues. Trimming pared 1 base from V and 1 base from J, leaving 8 bases between. Here the CDR3 DNA reads TGTGCCAGCAGTTTAGATAGGGACGCCAAAAACATTCAGTACTTC. Protein sequence: CASSLDRDAKNIQYF.

In this sample, this clonotype turned up a few times. This chain uses TRBV4-1 with TRBJ1-1, with D perhaps TRBD1 (5 bases). Per the germline V gene, CDR1 is MGHRA and CDR2 is YSYEKL. CDR3 size: 16 residues. V shed 4 bases and J shed 1 base, with 16 bases lying between them. CDR3 region: CASSRGESNPNTEAFF. DNA for the CDR3: TGCGCCAGCAGCCGAGGGGAGAGCAACCCGAACACTGAAGCTTTCTTT.

The genes are TRBV20-1 and TRBJ2-3; no clear D. The ends were cut back, 1 base at V and 1 base at J, with 9 bases in the middle. This CDR3 has 14 amino acids. Germline CDR1 reads DFQATT; CDR2 reads SNEGSKA (reference sequence). CDR3: CSARGATRTDTQYF. In nucleotides, the CDR3 is TGCAGTGCTAGAGGAGCGACCCGCACAGATACGCAGTATTTT.

The V gene is TRBV7-9, the J gene TRBJ2-7; maybe TRBD2 (6 bases). Germline CDR1 reads SEHNR; CDR2 reads FQNEAQ (reference sequence). Trimming pared 1 base from V and 2 bases from J, leaving 12 bases between. CDR3 length: 15 residues. This CDR3 reads CASSLDGGSPYEQYF. For the CDR3, the DNA is TGTGCCAGCAGCTTAGATGGAGGGAGTCCCTACGAGCAGTACTTC.

This clonotype was picked up a small number of times. V is TRBV9 and J is TRBJ2-1; D assignment may be TRBD1 or TRBD2 (5 bases each). The V gene's germline CDR1 is SGDLS and CDR2 YYNGEE. V was pared by 0 bases and J by 4 bases, with 11 bases between. The CDR3 spans 15 residues. The CDR3 protein is CASSVGGEGYNEQFF. Here the CDR3 DNA reads TGTGCCAGCAGCGTAGGGGGTGAGGGGTACAATGAGCAGTTCTTC.

The V gene is TRBV6-5, the J gene TRBJ2-2; D remains ambiguous. Trimming removed 6 bases from V and 6 bases from J, with 11 bases in between. The germline CDR1 and CDR2 sequences are MNHEY and SVGAGI. The CDR3 runs to 13 residues. CDR3 amino acids: CASSRDRPGELFF. The CDR3 DNA reads TGTGCCAGCAGCCGAGATCGGCCCGGGGAGCTGTTTTTT.

This chain uses TRBV29-1 with TRBJ1-4; D might be TRBD1 (6 bases). Trimming pared 4 bases from V and 4 bases from J, leaving 7 bases between. Germline V gives CDR1 SQVTM, CDR2 ANQGSEA. The CDR3 extends over 12 amino acids. The CDR3 bases are TGCAGCGTTGGACAGGTTAATGAAAAACTGTTTTTT. Amino acids: CSVGQVNEKLFF.